This T cell receptor (beta chain) derives from a study of beta chain features in type 1 diabetes. Reverse transcription of all isolated RNA meant that expressed TCRB transcripts were sequenced. TCRdb's table, derived via immunoSEQ multiplex PCR, lists solely in-frame clones and lacks some. Among hundreds of thousands of clones, 10% to 15% were seen once, and the ten largest hold 0.0095% to 0.013%. Whole-study results and caveats: Type 1 diabetes patients had TCRB CDR3s that were shorter (moderately but significantly so) in all four CD4+ subsets.

CDR3 size: 14 residues. Unmatched junction bases numbered 5, after V lost 2 bases and J lost 4 bases. CDR1 and CDR2 (germline): MNHEY, SVGAGI. This clone was found a few times. The antigen is undetermined. The chain joins TRBV6-5 to TRBJ2-7, with TRBD2 identical over 7 bases. This clonotype originated in a woman younger than 35 with type 1 diabetes. The specimen was naive CD4+ T cells from blood. The CDR3 nucleotides are TGTGCCAGCAGTTACAGGATTAGCGGGTACGAGCAGTACTTC. It is translated as CASSYRISGYEQYF.